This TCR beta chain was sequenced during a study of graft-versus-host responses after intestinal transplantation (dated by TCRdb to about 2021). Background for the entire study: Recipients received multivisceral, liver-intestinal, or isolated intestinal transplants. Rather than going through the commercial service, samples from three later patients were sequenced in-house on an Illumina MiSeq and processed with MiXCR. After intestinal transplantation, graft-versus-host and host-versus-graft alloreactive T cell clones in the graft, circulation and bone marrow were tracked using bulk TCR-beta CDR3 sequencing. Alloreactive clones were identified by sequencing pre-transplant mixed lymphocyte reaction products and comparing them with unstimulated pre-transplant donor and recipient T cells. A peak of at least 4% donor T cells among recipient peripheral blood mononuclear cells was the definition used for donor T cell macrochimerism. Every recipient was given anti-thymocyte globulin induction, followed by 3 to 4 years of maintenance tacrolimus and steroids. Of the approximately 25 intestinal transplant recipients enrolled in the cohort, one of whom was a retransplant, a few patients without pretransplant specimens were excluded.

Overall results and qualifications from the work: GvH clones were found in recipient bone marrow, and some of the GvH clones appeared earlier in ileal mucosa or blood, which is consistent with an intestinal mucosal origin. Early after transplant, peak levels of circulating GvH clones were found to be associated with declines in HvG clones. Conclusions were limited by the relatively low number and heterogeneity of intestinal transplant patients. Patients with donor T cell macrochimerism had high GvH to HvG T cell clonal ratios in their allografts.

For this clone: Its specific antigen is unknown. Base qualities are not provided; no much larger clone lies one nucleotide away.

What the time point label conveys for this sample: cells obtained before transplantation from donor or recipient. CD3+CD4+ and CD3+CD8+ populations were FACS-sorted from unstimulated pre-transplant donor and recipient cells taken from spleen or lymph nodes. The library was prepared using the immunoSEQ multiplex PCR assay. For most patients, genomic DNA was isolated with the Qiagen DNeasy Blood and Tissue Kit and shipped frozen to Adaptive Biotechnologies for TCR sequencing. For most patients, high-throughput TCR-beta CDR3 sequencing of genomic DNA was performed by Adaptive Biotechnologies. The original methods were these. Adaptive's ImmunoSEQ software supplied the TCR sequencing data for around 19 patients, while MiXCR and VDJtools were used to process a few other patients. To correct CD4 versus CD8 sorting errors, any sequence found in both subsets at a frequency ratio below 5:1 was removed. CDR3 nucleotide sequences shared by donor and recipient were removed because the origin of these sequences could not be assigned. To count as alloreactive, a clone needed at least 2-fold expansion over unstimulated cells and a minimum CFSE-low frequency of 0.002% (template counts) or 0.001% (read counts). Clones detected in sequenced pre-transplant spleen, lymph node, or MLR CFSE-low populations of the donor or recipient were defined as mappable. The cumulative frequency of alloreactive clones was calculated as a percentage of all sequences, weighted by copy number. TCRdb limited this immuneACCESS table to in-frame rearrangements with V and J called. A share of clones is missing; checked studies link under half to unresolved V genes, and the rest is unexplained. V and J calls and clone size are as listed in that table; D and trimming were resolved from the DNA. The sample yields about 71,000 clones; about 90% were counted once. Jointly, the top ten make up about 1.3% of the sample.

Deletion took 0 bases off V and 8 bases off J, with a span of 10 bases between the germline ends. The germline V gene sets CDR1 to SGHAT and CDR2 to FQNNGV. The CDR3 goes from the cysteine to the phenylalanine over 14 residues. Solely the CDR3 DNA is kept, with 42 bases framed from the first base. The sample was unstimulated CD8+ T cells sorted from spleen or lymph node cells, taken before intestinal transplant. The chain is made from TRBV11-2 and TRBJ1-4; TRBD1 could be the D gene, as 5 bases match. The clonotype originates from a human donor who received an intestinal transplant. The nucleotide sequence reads TGTGCCAGCAGCTTAGATTGGGGCGCGGAAAAACTGTTTTTT. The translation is CASSLDWGAEKLFF. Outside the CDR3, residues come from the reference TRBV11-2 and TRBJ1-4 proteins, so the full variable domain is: EAGVAQSPRYKIIEKRQSVAFWCNPISGHATLYWYQQILGQGPKLLIQFQNNGVVDDSQLPKDRFSAERLKGVDSTLKIQPAKLEDSAVYLCASSLDWGAEKLFFGSGTQLSVL.